These T cell receptor beta chains were read from a single sample in a study of OX40 agonist ivuxolimab in advanced cancers. TCRdb's table, derived via immunoSEQ multiplex PCR, lists solely in-frame clones and lacks some. The table has approximately 71,000 clones, 65% to 85% seen once; the top ten hold roughly 0.85%. The sample consisted of CD4+ or CD8+ T cells sorted from blood, taken in a trial of the OX40 agonist ivuxolimab. The receptors here all came from an adult with an advanced solid tumor such as melanoma, head and neck, liver or kidney cancer. Both conserved end residues are part of each CDR3.

j_call v_call cdr3_aa
TRBJ2-2 TRBV13 CASSSYVYQNTGELFF
TRBJ1-5 TRBV6-6 CASSTGATNQPQHF
TRBJ2-7 TRBV9 CASSISGTFGEQYF
TRBJ1-1 TRBV7-3 CASSLELAGGGTEAFF
TRBJ2-7 TRBV30 CAWKRGGAGTFYEQYF
TRBJ2-2 TRBV18 CASSRDRVNTGELFF
TRBJ1-5 TRBV2 CASSRQGAMGNQPQHF
TRBJ1-1 TRBV6-5 CASTQVALGTEAFF
TRBJ1-3 TRBV9 CASSADRGLPNSGNTIYF
TRBJ2-3 TRBV5-1 CASSLALTGEADTQYF
TRBJ2-7 TRBV27 CASMGAGVSYEQYF
TRBJ1-1 TRBV19 CASRIRQGLTEAFF
TRBJ2-3 TRBV7-3 CASSLIRGATDTQYF
TRBJ2-3 TRBV6-1 CASSESTGQGLGTDTQYF
TRBJ1-1 TRBV9 CASSPRVGLDTEAFF
TRBJ1-3 TRBV5-1 CASSLAGTSGNTIYF
TRBJ1-1 TRBV16 CASSQLRAPSGLNTEAFF
TRBJ1-6 TRBV30 CAWSPGTEYSPLHF
TRBJ1-2 TRBV15 CATSRFGAAYGYTF
TRBJ1-1 TRBV7-3 CASSLTSPSEAFF
TRBJ1-4 TRBV30 CAWSSQGGEKLFF
TRBJ2-3 TRBV7-9 CASSTVTFTDTQYF
TRBJ2-3 TRBV2 CASRKSPSKSTDTQYF
TRBJ1-5 TRBV6-6 CASSLGQGSRQPQHF
TRBJ2-7 TRBV10-3 CAISESESSYEQYF
TRBJ1-3 TRBV9 CASSVARSGNTIYF
TRBJ2-1 TRBV2 CASRPGTSAGEQFF
TRBJ1-1 TRBV19 CASSLRTGLEAFF
TRBJ2-6 TRBV5-1 CASSKVSLGGANVLTF
TRBJ1-5 TRBV27 CASSLSGQGSQPQHF
TRBJ2-5 TRBV7-9 CASSLTNRGGQETQYF
TRBJ2-3 TRBV9 CASSSRGVADTQYF
TRBJ2-6 TRBV10-3 CATRDSPSGANVLTF
TRBJ1-1 TRBV7-2 CASSYQGRLDTEAFF
TRBJ1-1 TRBV11-2 CASSQGGPRDTEAFF
TRBJ1-2 TRBV30 CAGTTRQAYGYTF
TRBJ2-7 TRBV27 CASSLPGGGSYEQYF
TRBJ2-7 TRBV6-5 CASRPSGQGGQYF
TRBJ1-6 TRBV30 CAWGAGRENSPLHF
TRBJ2-5 TRBV7-8 CASSSGQVETQYF
TRBJ1-2 TRBV14 CASSHIGTGGSKGYTF
TRBJ2-5 TRBV5-1 CASSLSLAVQETQYF
TRBJ1-3 TRBV7-8 CASSLVKALTGNTIYF
TRBJ2-1 TRBV9 CASSAGLAFYNEQFF
TRBJ1-3 TRBV27 CASSSSRTSGNTIYF
TRBJ2-7 TRBV6-5 CASSRATGANEQYF
TRBJ1-1 TRBV7-2 CASTPSRGTEAFF
TRBJ1-1 TRBV18 CASSPFGGGDTEAFF
TRBJ2-5 TRBV11-2 CASGPQQETQYF
TRBJ2-5 TRBV6-5 CASSYGRGSPRETQYF
TRBJ2-2 TRBV7-3 CASSQGQGVTGELFF
TRBJ1-1 TRBV6-1 CASSRGDRVVTEAFF
TRBJ2-7 TRBV6-5 CASTNYRGVAYEQYF
TRBJ2-2 TRBV9 CASSREGTLTGELFF